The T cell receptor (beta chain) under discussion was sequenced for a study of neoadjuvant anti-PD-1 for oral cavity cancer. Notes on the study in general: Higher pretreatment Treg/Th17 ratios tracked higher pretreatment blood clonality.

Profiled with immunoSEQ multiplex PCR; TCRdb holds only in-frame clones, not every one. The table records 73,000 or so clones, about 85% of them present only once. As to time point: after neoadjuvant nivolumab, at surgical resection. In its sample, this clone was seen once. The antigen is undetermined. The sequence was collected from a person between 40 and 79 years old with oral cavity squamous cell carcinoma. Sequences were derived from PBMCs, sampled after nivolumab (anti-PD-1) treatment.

The CDR3 DNA reads as TGTGCCAGCAGCTTTCCGGGGGTCACTGAAGCTTTCTTT. Its protein product is CASSFPGVTEAFF. This rearrangement joins TRBV5-4 to TRBJ1-1; the D gene is possibly TRBD1 (5 bases). Between the trimmed V and J ends, which lost 2 bases and 4 bases, there was a span of 9 bases. This CDR3 is 13 amino acids long. CDR1 is SGHNT and CDR2 is YYREEE in the germline V gene (reference sequence). The full variable domain, in which reference TRBV5-4 and TRBJ1-1 provide the parts outside the CDR3, is ETGVTQSPTHLIKTRGQQVTLRCSSQSGHNTVSWYQQALGQGPQFIFQYYREEENGRGNFPPRFSGLQFPNYSSELNVNALELDDSALYLCASSFPGVTEAFFGQGTRLTVV.